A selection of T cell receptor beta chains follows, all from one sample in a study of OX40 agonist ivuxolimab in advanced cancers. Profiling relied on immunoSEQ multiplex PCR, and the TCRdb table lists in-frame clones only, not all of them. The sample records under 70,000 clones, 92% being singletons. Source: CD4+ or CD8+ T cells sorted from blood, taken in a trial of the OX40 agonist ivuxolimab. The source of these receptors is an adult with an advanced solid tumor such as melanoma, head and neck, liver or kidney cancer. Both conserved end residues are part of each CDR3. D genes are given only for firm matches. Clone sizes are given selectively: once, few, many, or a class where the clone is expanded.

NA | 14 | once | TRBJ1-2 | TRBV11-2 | TGTGCCAGCAGCTTACCAAGTATTAACTATGGCTACACCTTC | CASSLPSINYGYTF
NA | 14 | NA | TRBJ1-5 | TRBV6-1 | TGTGCCAGCAGTGAAATTAGGGTGGATCAGCCCCAGCATTTT | CASSEIRVDQPQHF
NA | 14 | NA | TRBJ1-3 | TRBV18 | TGTGCCAGCTCAGGAAGAGACTCTGGAAACACCATATATTTT | CASSGRDSGNTIYF
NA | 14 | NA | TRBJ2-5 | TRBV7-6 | TGTGCCAGCAGCTTAGAATGGGGCCAAGAGACCCAGTACTTC | CASSLEWGQETQYF
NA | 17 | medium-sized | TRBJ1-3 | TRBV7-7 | TGTGCTAGCAGCTTAGCTCCCCAGGGTATCTCTGGAAACACCATATATTTT | CASSLAPQGISGNTIYF
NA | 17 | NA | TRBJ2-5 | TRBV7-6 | TGTGCCAGCAGCTTAGGGCTCCCGGGATCCATCCAAGAGACCCAGTACTTC | CASSLGLPGSIQETQYF
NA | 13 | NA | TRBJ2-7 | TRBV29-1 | TGCAGCGTTGAGAAGGGGTTCCCCTACGAGCAGTACTTC | CSVEKGFPYEQYF
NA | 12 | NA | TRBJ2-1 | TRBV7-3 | TGTGCCAGCAGCTCGGGGGACGGAGAGCAGTTCTTC | CASSSGDGEQFF
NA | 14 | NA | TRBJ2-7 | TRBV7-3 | TGTGCCAGCAGCCCCGGGGACGGCGCCTACGAGCAGTACTTC | CASSPGDGAYEQYF
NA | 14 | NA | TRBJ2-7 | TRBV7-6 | TGTGCCAGCAGCCCGGGACCGTCTTCCTACGAGCAGTACTTC | CASSPGPSSYEQYF
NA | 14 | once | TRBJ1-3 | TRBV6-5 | TGTGCCAGCAGTTATGGCAGCTCTGGAAACACCATATATTTT | CASSYGSSGNTIYF
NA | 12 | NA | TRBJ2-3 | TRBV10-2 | TGCGCCAGCAGTGAAACTACAGATACGCAGTATTTT | CASSETTDTQYF
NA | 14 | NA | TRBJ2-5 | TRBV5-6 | TGTGCCAGCAGCTTGGGGCCAGGGGAAGAGACCCAGTACTTC | CASSLGPGEETQYF
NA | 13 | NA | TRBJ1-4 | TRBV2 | TGTGCCGGATTAAGGGGAGTTAATGAAAAACTGTTTTTT | CAGLRGVNEKLFF
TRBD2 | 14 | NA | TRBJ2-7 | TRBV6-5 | TGTGCCAGCAGTACCGGGACTAGCTCTTACGAGCAGTACTTC | CASSTGTSSYEQYF
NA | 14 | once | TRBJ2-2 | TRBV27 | TGTGCCAGCAGTTCCTTGGGGGGTGCCGGGGAGCTGTTTTTT | CASSSLGGAGELFF
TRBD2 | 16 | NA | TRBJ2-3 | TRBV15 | TGTGCCACCAGCAGGCATAGCGGGGGGCTGGGAGATACGCAGTATTTT | CATSRHSGGLGDTQYF
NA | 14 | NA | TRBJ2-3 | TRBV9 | TGTGCCAGCAGCACACCCTACCGAGATGATACGCAGTATTTT | CASSTPYRDDTQYF
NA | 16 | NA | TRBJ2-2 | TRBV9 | TGTGCCAGCAGCGTAGACGCAGGGATCAACACCGGGGAGCTGTTTTTT | CASSVDAGINTGELFF
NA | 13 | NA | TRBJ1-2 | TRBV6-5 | TGTGCCAGCAGTTATTCACCGACGGATGGCTACACCTTC | CASSYSPTDGYTF
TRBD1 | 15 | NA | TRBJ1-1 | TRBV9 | TGTGCCAGCAGCCCTAGATGGACAGGGAGCACTGAAGCTTTCTTT | CASSPRWTGSTEAFF
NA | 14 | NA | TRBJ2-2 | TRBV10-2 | TGCGCCAGCAAGGGACGGACGAACACCGGGGAGCTGTTTTTT | CASKGRTNTGELFF
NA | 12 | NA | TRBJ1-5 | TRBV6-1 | TGTGCCAGCAGTGAGATGGGGCAGCCCCAGCATTTT | CASSEMGQPQHF
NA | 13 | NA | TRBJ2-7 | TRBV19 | TGTGCCAGTAGTCCGTGGGGTGGCTACGAGCAGTACTTC | CASSPWGGYEQYF
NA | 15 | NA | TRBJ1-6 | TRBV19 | TGTGCCAGTAGTATTTTCAGGGGTGGGAACTCACCCCTCCACTTT | CASSIFRGGNSPLHF
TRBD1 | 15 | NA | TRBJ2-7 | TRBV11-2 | TGTGCCAGCAGCGAGACAGGGTCCTACTCCTACGAGCAGTACTTC | CASSETGSYSYEQYF
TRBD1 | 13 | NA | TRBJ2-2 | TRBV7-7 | TGTGCTAGCAGCACTGGGACAGCCGGGGAGCTGTTTTTT | CASSTGTAGELFF
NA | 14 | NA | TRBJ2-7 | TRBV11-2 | TGTGCCAGCAGCTTAGCGCTAGTAACCTACGAGCAGTACTTC | CASSLALVTYEQYF
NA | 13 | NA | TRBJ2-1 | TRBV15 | TGTGCCACCAGCAGAGGCTCCTACAATGAGCAGTTCTTC | CATSRGSYNEQFF
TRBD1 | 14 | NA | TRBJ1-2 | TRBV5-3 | TGTGCCAGAAGCCCTGCAGGGGGAAACTATGGCTACACCTTC | CARSPAGGNYGYTF
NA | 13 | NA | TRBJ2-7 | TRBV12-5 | TGTGCTAGTGGTTTGGGTATCTCTTACGAGCAGTACTTC | CASGLGISYEQYF
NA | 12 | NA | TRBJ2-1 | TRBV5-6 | TGTGCCAGCAGCTTTGGGGGCCGTGAGCAGTTCTTC | CASSFGGREQFF
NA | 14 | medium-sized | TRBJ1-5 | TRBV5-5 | TGTGCCAGCAGAAATGGGGTCGGCAATCAGCCCCAGCATTTT | CASRNGVGNQPQHF
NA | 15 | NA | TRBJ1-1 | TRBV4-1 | TGCGCCAGCAGCCAGGATCTGGGGGGCGGGGGTGAAGCTTTCTTT | CASSQDLGGGGEAFF
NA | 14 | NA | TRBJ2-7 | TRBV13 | TGTGCCAGCAGCTTGGGCTCTAGCGTCCACGAGCAGTACTTC | CASSLGSSVHEQYF
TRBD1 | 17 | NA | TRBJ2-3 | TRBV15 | TGTGCCACCAGCAGAGTGGGAACAGGGGGCGCGGAAGATACGCAGTATTTT | CATSRVGTGGAEDTQYF
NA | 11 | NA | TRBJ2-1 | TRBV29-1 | TGCAGCTCCGACTTCCGGAATGAGCAGTTCTTC | CSSDFRNEQFF
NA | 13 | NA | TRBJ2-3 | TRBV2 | TGTGCCAGCAGACTGTTGGGCACAGATACGCAGTATTTT | CASRLLGTDTQYF
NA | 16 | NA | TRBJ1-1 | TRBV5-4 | TGTGCCAGCAGCTTGGGCCCCCGCTGGGAGGTCACTGAAGCTTTCTTT | CASSLGPRWEVTEAFF
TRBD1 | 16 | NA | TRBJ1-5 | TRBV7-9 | TGTGCCAGCAGCCACACAGGGGAGGTTAGCAATCAGCCCCAGCATTTT | CASSHTGEVSNQPQHF
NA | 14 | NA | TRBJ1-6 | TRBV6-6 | TGTGCCAGCAGTTTGGGCAGCTCTAATTCACCCCTCCACTTT | CASSLGSSNSPLHF
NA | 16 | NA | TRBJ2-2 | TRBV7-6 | TGTGCCAGCAGCCTACCGTCGGGCAGGGCGACCGGGGAGCTGTTTTTT | CASSLPSGRATGELFF
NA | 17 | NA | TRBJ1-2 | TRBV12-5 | TGTGCTAGTGGTTTGGACTCCTTTGATGCCGTGGGAGGGGGCTACACCTTC | CASGLDSFDAVGGGYTF
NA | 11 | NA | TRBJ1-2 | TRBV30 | TGTGCCTGGACTTTGGAGGGCGGCTACACCTTC | CAWTLEGGYTF
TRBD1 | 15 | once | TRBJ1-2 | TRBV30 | TGTGCCTGGAGTGTTTGGACAGGGGGCGCAAAAGGCTACACCTTC | CAWSVWTGGAKGYTF
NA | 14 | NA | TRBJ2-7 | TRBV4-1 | TGCGCCAGCAGCCAAGATGGAGCAGCCTACGAGCAGTACTTC | CASSQDGAAYEQYF
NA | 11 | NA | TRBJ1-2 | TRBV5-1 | TGCGCCAGCAGCTTGGGGAATGGCTACACCTTC | CASSLGNGYTF
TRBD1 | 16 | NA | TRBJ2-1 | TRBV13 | TGTGCCAGCAGCCCCGAGGGACAGGGAAACTCCAATGAGCAGTTCTTC | CASSPEGQGNSNEQFF
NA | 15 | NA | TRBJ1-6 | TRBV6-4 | TGTGCCAGCACCGCATCAGGGAACTCAAATTCACCCCTCCACTTT | CASTASGNSNSPLHF
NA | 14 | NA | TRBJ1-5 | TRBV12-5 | TGTGCTAGTGGTTTGGAGGTAGGGGGTCAGCCCCAGCATTTT | CASGLEVGGQPQHF